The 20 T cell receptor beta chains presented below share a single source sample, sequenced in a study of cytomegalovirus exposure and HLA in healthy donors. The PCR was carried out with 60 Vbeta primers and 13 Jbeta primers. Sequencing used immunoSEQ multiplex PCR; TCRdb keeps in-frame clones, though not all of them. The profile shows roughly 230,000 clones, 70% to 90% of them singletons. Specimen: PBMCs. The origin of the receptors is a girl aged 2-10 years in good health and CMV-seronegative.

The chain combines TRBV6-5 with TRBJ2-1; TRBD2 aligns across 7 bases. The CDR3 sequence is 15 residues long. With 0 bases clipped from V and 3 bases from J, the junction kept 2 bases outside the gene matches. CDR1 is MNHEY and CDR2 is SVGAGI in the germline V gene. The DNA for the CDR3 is TGTGCCAGCAGTTACTCTAGGACTAGCTACAATGAGCAGTTCTTC. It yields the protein CASSYSRTSYNEQFF.

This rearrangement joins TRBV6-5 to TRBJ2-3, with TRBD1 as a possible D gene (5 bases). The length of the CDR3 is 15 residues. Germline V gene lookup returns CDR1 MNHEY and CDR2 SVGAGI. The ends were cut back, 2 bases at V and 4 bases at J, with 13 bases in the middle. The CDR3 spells CASSYGPRVPDTQYF. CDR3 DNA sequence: TGTGCCAGCAGTTACGGGCCCAGGGTTCCAGATACGCAGTATTTT.

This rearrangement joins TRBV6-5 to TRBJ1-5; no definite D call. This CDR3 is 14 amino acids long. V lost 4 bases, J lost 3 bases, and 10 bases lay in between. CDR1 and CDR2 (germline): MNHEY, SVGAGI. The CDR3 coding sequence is TGTGCCAGCAGTTCGGGGTCTTCCAATCAGCCCCAGCATTTT. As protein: CASSSGSSNQPQHF.

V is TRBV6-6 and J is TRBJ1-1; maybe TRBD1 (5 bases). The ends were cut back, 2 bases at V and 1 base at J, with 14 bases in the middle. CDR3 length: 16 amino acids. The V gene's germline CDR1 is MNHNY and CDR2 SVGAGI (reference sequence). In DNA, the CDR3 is TGTGCCAGCAGTTACCCCTTGACAGCTGCGAACACTGAAGCTTTCTTT. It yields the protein CASSYPLTAANTEAFF.

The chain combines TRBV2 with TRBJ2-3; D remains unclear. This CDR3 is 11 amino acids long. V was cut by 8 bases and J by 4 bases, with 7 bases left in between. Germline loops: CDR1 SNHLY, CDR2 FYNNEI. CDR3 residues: CASGTADTQYF. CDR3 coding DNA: TGTGCCAGCGGCACCGCAGATACGCAGTATTTT.

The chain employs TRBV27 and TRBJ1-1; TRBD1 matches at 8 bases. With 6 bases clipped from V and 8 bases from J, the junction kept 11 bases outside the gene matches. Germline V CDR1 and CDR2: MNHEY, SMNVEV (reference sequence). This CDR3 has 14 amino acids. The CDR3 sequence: CASSGAGQVFEAFF. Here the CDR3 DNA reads TGTGCCAGCAGCGGTGCGGGACAGGTGTTCGAAGCTTTCTTT.

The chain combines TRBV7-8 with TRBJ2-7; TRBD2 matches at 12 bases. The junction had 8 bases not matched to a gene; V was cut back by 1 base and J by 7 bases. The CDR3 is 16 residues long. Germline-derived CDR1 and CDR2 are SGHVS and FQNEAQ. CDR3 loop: CASSLVRTSGTWEQYF. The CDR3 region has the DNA TGTGCCAGCAGCTTAGTCAGGACTAGCGGGACATGGGAGCAGTACTTC.

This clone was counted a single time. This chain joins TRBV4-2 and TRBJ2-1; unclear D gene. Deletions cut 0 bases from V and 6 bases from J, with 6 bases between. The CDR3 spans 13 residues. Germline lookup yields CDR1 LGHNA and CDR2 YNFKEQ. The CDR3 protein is CASSQDGVNEQFF. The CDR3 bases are TGTGCCAGCAGCCAAGATGGAGTCAATGAGCAGTTCTTC.

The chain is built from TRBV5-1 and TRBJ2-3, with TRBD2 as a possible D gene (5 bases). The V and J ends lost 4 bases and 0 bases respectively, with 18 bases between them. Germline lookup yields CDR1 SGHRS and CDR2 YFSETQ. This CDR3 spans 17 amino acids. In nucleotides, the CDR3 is TGCGCCAGCAGCCTCGGACTGGGAGATAAGAGCACAGATACGCAGTATTTT. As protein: CASSLGLGDKSTDTQYF.

CDR3 sequence reads: CASSPLATGELFF. The CDR3 DNA reads as TGTGCCAGCAGCCCCTTGGCCACCGGGGAGCTGTTTTTT. This rearrangement joins TRBV7-9 to TRBJ2-2; no definite D call. Trimming shortened V by 5 bases and J by 4 bases, and 8 bases separated the two germline ends. Per germline, CDR1 SEHNR and CDR2 FQNEAQ (reference sequence). The CDR3 spans 13 residues.

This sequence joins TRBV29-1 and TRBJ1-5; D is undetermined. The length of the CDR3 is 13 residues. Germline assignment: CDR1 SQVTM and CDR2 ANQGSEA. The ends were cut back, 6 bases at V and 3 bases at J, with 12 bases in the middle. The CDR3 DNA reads TGCAGCGTCTCGTGGAGGGCCAATCAGCCCCAGCATTTT. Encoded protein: CSVSWRANQPQHF.

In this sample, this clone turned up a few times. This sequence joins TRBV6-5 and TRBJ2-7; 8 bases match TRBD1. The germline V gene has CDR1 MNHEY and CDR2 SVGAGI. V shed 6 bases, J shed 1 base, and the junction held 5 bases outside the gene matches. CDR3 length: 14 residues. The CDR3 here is CASSWTGTSYEQYF. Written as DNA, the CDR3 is TGTGCCAGCAGCTGGACAGGGACATCCTACGAGCAGTACTTC.

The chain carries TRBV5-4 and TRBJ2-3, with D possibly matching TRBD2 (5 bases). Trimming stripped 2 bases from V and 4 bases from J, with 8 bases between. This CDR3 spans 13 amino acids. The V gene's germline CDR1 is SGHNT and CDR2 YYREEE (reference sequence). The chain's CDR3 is CASSFEGSDTQYF. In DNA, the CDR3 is TGTGCCAGCAGCTTTGAGGGATCAGATACGCAGTATTTT. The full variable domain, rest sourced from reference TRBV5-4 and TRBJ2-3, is ETGVTQSPTHLIKTRGQQVTLRCSSQSGHNTVSWYQQALGQGPQFIFQYYREEENGRGNFPPRFSGLQFPNYSSELNVNALELDDSALYLCASSFEGSDTQYFGPGTRLTVL.

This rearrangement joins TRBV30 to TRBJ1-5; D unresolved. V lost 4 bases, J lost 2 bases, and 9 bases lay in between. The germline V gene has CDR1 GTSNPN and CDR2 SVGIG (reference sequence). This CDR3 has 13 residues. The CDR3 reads CAWTVGGNQPQHF. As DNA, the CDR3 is TGTGCCTGGACCGTCGGTGGCAATCAGCCCCAGCATTTT. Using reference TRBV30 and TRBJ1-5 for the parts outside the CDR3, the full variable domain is SQTIHQWPATLVQPVGSPLSLECTVEGTSNPNLYWYRQAAGRGLQLLFYSVGIGQISSEVPQNLSASRPQDRQFILSSKKLLLSDSGFYLCAWTVGGNQPQHFGDGTRLSIL.

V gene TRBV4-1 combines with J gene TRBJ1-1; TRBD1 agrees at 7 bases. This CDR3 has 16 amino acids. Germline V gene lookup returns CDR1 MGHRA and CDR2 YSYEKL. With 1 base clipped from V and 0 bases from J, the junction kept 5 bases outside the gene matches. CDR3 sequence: CASSQAPGQMNTEAFF. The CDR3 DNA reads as TGCGCCAGCAGCCAAGCTCCGGGACAGATGAACACTGAAGCTTTCTTT.

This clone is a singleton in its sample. The CDR3: CASATGGGFYNEQFF. The CDR3 bases are TGCGCCAGCGCGACGGGGGGCGGTTTCTACAATGAGCAGTTCTTC. The genes are TRBV10-2 and TRBJ2-1, with a tentative D call TRBD2 (7 bases). V lost 8 bases to trimming and J lost 3 bases, with 17 bases between them. Germline V gene lookup returns CDR1 WSHSY and CDR2 SAAADI. The CDR3 runs to 15 residues.

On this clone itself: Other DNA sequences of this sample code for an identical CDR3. The CDR3 DNA reads as TGTGCCAGCAGTTACGCCGGACAGGGGAATTCACCCCTCCACTTT. It encodes CASSYAGQGNSPLHF. The chain employs TRBV6-5 and TRBJ1-6; 9 bases line up with TRBD1. V gave up 2 bases and J gave up 7 bases; unmatched junction bases: 3. Germline lookup yields CDR1 MNHEY and CDR2 SVGAGI. This CDR3 spans 15 amino acids.

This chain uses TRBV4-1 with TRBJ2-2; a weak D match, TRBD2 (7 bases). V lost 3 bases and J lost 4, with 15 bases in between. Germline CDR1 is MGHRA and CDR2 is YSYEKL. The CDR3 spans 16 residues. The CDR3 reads CASSHGPGGLTGELFF. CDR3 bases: TGCGCCAGCAGCCATGGCCCGGGGGGCCTCACCGGGGAGCTGTTTTTT.

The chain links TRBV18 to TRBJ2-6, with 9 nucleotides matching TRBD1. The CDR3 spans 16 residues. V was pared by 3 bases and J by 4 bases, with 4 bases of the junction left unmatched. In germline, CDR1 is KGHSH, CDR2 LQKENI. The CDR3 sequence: CASSPRQGDGANVLTF. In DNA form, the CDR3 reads TGTGCCAGCTCACCCCGACAGGGGGACGGGGCCAACGTCCTGACTTTC. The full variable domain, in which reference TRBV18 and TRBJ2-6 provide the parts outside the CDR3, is NAGVMQNPRHLVRRRGQEARLRCSPMKGHSHVYWYRQLPEEGLKFMVYLQKENIIDESGMPKERFSAEFPKEGPSILRIQQVVRGDSAAYFCASSPRQGDGANVLTFGAGSRLTVL.

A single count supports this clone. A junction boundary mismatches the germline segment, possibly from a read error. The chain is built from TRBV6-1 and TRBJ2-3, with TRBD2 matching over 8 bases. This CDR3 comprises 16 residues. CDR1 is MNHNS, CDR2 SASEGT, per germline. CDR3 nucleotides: TGTGCCAGCAGTGAAGATACTAGCGGAAGAGGAGATACGCGGTATTTT. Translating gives CASSEDTSGRGDTRYF.